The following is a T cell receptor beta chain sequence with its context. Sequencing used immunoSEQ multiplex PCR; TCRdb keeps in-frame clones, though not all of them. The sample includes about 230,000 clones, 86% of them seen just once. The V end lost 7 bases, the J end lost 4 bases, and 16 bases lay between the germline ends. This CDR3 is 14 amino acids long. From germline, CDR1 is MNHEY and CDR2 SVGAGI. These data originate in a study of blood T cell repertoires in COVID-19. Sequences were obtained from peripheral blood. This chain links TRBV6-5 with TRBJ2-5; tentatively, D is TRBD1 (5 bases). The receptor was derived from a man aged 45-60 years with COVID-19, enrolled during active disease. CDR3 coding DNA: TGTGCCAGCACCCTAACCCAGGGTGGAGAGACCCAGTACTTC. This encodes CASTLTQGGETQYF.